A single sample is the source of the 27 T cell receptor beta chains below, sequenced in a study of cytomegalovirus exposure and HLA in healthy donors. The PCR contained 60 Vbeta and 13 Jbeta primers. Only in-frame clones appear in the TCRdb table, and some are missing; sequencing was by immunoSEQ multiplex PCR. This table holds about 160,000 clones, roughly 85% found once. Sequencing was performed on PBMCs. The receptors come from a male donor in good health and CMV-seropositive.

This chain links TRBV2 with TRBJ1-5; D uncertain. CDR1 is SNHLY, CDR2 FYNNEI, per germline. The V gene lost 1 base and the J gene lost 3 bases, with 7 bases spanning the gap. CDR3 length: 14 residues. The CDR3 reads CASSEGPNNQPQHF. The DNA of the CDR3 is TGTGCCAGCAGTGAAGGGCCGAACAATCAGCCCCAGCATTTT.

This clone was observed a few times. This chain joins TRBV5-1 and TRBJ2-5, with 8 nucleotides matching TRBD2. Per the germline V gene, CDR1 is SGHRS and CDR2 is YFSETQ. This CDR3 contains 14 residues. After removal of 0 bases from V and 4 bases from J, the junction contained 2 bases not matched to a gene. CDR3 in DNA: TGCGCCAGCAGCTTGGCCCGGGGGGGAGAGACCCAGTACTTC. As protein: CASSLARGGETQYF.

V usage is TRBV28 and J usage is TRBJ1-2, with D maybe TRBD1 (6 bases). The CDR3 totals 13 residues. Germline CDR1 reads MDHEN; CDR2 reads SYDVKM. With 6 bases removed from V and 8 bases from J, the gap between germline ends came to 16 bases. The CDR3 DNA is TGTGCCAGCAGCCTTGACAGGCCCCGCGGCTACACCTTC. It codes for CASSLDRPRGYTF.

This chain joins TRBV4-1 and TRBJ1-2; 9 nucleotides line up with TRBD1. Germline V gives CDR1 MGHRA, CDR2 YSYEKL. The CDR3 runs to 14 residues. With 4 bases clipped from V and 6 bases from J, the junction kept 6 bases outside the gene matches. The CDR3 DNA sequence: TGCGCCAGCAGCCCCGGGACAGGGTGGGATGGCTACACCTTC. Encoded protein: CASSPGTGWDGYTF.

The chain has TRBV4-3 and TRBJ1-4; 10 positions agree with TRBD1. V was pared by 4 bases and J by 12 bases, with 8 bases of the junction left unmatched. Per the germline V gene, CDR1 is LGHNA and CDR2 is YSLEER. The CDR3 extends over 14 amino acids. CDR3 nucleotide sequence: TGCGCCAGCAGCCTGGCCGGGACAGGGGACGAACTGTTTTTT. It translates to CASSLAGTGDELFF.

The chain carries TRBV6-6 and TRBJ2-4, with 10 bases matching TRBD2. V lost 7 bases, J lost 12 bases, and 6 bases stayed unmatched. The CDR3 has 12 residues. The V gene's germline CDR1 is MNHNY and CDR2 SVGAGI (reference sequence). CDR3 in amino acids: CASTSGSSSQYF. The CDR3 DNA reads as TGTGCCAGCACTAGCGGGAGCAGCAGTCAGTACTTC.

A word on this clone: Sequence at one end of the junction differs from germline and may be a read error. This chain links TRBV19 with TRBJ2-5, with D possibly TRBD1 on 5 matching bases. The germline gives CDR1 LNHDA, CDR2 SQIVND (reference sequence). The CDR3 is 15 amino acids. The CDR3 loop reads CATRDPGQGQEAQYF. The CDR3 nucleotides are TGTGCCACGAGAGACCCTGGGCAGGGCCAAGAGGCCCAGTACTTC.

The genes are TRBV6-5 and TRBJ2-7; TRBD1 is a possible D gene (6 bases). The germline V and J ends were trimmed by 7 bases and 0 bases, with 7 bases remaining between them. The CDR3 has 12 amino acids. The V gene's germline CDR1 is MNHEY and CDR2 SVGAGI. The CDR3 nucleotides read TGTGCCAGCAAGGACAGCTCCTACGAGCAGTACTTC. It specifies CASKDSSYEQYF.

The CDR3 DNA sequence: TGCGCCAGCAGCGCCACGGGGGGGAACACTGAAGCTTTCTTT. As protein: CASSATGGNTEAFF. The chain is built from TRBV5-1 and TRBJ1-1; a possible D gene is TRBD1 (5 bases). Germline CDR1 is SGHRS and CDR2 is YFSETQ. V was pared by 4 bases and J by 1 base, with 11 bases between. There are 14 residues in the CDR3.

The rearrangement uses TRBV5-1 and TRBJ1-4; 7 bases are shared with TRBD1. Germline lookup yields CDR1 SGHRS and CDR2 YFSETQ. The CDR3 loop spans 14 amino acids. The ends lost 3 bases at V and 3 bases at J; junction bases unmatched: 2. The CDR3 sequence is CASSSGQANEKLFF. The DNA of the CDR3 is TGCGCCAGCAGCTCTGGACAGGCTAATGAAAAACTGTTTTTT.

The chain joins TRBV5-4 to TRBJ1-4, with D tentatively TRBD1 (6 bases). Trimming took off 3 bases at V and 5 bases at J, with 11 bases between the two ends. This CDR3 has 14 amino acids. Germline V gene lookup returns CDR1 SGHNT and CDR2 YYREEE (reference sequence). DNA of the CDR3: TGTGCCAGCAGCTCACAGGGCCTCAATGAAAAACTGTTTTTT. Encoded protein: CASSSQGLNEKLFF.

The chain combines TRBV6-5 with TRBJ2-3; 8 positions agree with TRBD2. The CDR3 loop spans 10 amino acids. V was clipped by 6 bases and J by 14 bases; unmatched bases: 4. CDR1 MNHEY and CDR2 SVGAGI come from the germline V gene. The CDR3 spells CASRGLVPYF. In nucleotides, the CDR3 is TGTGCCAGCAGGGGACTAGTCCCGTATTTT.

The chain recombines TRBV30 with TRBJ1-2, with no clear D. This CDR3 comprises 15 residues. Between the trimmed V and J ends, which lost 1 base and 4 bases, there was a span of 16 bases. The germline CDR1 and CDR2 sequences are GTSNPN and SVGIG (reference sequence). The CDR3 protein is CAWSEISSTPYGYTF. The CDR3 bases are TGTGCCTGGAGTGAAATATCAAGTACTCCCTATGGCTACACCTTC.

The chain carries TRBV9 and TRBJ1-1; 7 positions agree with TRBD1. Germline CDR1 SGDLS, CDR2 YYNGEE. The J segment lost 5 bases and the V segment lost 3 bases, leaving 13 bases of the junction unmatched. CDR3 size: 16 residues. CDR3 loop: CASSGHRQGPRTEAFF. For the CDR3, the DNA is TGTGCCAGCAGCGGACATCGACAGGGCCCAAGAACTGAAGCTTTCTTT.

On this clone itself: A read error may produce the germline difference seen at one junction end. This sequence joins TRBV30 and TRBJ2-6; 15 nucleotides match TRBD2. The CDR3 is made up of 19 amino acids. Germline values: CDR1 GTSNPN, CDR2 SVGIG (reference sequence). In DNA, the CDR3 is TGTGCCTGGACCCCCCGGACTAGCGGGAGGGTTACTGGGGCCAACGGCCTGACTTTC. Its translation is CAWTPRTSGRVTGANGLTF.

CDR3 in DNA: TGTGCCAGCAAGACAGGGCACTCCTACAATGAGCAGTTCTTC. Translation: CASKTGHSYNEQFF. This chain connects TRBV27 to TRBJ2-1; 7 bases match TRBD1. V lost 7 bases to trimming and J lost 0 bases; unmatched junction nucleotides: 3. This CDR3 has 14 amino acids. Germline V gene data show CDR1 as MNHEY and CDR2 as SMNVEV (reference sequence).

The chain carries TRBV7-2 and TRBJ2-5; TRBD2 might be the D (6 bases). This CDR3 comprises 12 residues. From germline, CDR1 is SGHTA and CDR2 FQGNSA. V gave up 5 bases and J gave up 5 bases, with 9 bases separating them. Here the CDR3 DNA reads TGTGCCAGCAGCGCCCTAGCGGAGACCCAGTACTTC. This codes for CASSALAETQYF.

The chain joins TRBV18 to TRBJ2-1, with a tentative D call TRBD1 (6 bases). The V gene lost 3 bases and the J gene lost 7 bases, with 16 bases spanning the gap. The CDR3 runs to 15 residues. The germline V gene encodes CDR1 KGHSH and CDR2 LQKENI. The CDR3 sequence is CASSPRQDETNEQFF. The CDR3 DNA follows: TGTGCCAGCTCACCTAGACAGGACGAGACGAATGAGCAGTTCTTC.

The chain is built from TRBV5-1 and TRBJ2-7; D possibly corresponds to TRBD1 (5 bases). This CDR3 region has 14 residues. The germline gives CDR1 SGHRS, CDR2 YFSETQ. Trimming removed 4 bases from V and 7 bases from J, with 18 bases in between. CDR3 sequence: CASSLGQVSMEQYF. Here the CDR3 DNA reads TGCGCCAGCAGCCTTGGACAAGTTAGTATGGAGCAGTACTTC.

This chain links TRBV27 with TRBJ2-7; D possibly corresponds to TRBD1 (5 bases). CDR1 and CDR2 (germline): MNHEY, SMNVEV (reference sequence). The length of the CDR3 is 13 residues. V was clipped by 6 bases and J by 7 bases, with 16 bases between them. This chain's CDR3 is CASRDTGVGEQYF. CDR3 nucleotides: TGTGCCAGCAGAGACACAGGAGTGGGAGAGCAGTACTTC.

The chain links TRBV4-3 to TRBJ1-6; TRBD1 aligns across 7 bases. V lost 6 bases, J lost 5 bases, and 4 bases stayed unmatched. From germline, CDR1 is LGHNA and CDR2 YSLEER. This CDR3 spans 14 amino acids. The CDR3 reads CASRPGTDNSPLHF. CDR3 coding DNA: TGCGCCAGCAGACCCGGGACAGATAATTCACCCCTCCACTTT.

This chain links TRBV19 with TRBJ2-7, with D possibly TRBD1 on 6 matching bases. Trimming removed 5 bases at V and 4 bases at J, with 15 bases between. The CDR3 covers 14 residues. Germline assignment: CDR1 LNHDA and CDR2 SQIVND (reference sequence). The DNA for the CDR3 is TGTGCCAGTAGTGTCCGGGACAACCGATACGAGCAGTACTTC. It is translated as CASSVRDNRYEQYF.

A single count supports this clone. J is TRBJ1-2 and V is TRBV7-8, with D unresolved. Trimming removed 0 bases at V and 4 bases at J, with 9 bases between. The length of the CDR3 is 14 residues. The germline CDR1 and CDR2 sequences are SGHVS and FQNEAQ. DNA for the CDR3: TGTGCCAGCAGCTTAGCGCCGGGGTCCTATGGCTACACCTTC. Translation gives CASSLAPGSYGYTF.

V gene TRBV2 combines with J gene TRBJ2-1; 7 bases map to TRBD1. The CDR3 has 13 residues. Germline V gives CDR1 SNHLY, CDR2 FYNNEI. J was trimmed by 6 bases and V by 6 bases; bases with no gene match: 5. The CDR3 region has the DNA TGTGCCAGCAGGAAGGACAGGACCAATGAGCAGTTCTTC. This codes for CASRKDRTNEQFF.

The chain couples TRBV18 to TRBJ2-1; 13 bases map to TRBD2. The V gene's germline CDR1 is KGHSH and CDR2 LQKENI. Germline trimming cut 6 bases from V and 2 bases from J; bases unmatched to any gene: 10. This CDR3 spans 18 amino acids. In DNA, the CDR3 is TGTGCCAGCTCTCGGACTAGCGGGGGATTGATCACCTACAATGAGCAGTTCTTC. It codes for CASSRTSGGLITYNEQFF.

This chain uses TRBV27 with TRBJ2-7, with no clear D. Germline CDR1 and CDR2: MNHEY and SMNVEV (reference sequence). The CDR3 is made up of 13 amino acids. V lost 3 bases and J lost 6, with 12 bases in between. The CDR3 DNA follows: TGTGCCAGCAGTTTTAGTCTAGTGGGCGAGCAGTACTTC. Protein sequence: CASSFSLVGEQYF.

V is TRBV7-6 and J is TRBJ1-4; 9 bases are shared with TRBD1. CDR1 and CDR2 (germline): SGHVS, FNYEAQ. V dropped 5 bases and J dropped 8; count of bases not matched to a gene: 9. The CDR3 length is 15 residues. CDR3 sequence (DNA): TGTGCCAGCAGCCCGAGGGACAGGGTGGGCGAAAAACTGTTTTTT. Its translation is CASSPRDRVGEKLFF.